This T cell receptor beta chain was sequenced in a study of a mutant IDH1 vaccine in newly diagnosed glioma. Profiled with immunoSEQ multiplex PCR; TCRdb holds only in-frame clones, not every one. The table includes approximately 56,000 clones, roughly 76% detected once. Points on this clone: Its antigen is as yet unknown.

Time point here: week 47, end of study. Topical imiquimod accompanied each vaccine dose, which consisted of 300 ug of mutant IDH1 20-mer peptide. V trimming: 4 bases; J trimming: 0 bases; junction bases outside the gene matches: 6. CDR3 size: 15 residues. In germline, CDR1 is GTSNPN, CDR2 SVGIG (reference sequence). V is TRBV30 and J is TRBJ2-3, with 8 bases that match TRBD2. The sequencing here drew on PBMCs, taken from a glioma patient whose treatment included an IDH1 peptide vaccine. This TCR was sampled from a middle-aged man with glioma. The CDR3 DNA reads as TGTGCCTGGAACGACGGACTAGCTAGCACAGATACGCAGTATTTT. It translates to CAWNDGLASTDTQYF.